This record covers a single T cell receptor (beta chain). This CDR3 is 13 amino acids long. V was shortened by 2 bases and J by 10 bases, with 12 bases between the two germline ends. Per germline, CDR1 MNHEY and CDR2 SMNVEV (reference sequence). This entry comes from a study of blood T cell repertoires in COVID-19. In the study's own analysis: From reference gene primer amplification, estimates of nucleated cell counts were derived. Sequenced by immunoSEQ multiplex PCR; TCRdb stores in-frame clones only, minus some. D and trimming come from the DNA, and the V and J calls and clone size come from that table. The data hold 200,000 to 300,000 clones, with 70% to 90% observed a single time.

The sample comprised peripheral blood. The chain carries TRBV27 and TRBJ2-1; D is unresolved. The sequence was collected from a woman aged 50 to 60 with acute or convalescent COVID-19. The CDR3: CASSLEAHGEQFF. The CDR3 DNA reads TGTGCCAGCAGTTTAGAAGCTCACGGGGAGCAGTTCTTC.